Listed here is a single T cell receptor beta chain. This specimen belongs to a study of control samples from healthy donors and cancer patients. Germline CDR1 SGHTA, CDR2 FQGNSA. Germline trimming cut 5 bases from V and 3 bases from J; bases unmatched to any gene: 4. The CDR3 loop spans 15 amino acids. Sequenced by immunoSEQ multiplex PCR; TCRdb stores in-frame clones only, minus some. Of about 20,000 clones listed, more than 70% are singletons. The sequencing input was PBMCs. The chain employs TRBV7-2 and TRBJ2-7, with 13 bases matching TRBD2. The receptor was derived from a woman aged 70-85 years with colorectal cancer. The CDR3, as DNA: TGTGCCAGCAGCACCGGGACTAGCGGGATCTACGAGCAGTACTTC. The encoded protein is CASSTGTSGIYEQYF. Variable domain in full (rest from reference TRBV7-2 and TRBJ2-7): GAGVSQSPSNKVTEKGKDVELRCDPISGHTALYWYRQSLGQGLEFLIYFQGNSAPDKSGLPSDRFSAERTGGSVSTLTIQRTQQEDSAVYLCASSTGTSGIYEQYFGPGTRLTVT.